These 15 T cell receptor beta chains originate from one sample sequenced in a study of Ad26.COV2.S vaccination and SARS-CoV-2 variants. Treatment meaning: roughly 19 received Ad26.COV2.S at low or high dose, single or two shots; 5 received placebo; per-sample allocation not given. The samples date from day 63 after the first vaccine or placebo injection. Assay used: immunoSEQ multiplex PCR; TCRdb lists only in-frame clones, some missing. This table holds 200,000 to 250,000 clones, 88% found once. The sequenced sample was peripheral blood, obtained in a trial of Ad26.COV2.S vaccine versus placebo. The receptor source for this set is a person aged 18-65 years who received the Ad26.COV2.S COVID-19 vaccine or a placebo.

The chain has TRBV25-1 and TRBJ1-5; 7 bases are a match to TRBD1. Germline assignment: CDR1 MGHDK and CDR2 SYGVNS. V shed 3 bases and J 5 bases; nucleotides not matched to a gene: 7. The CDR3 totals 15 residues. The CDR3 DNA sequence: TGTGCCAGCAGTGATTCCCGACAGGGCTATCAGCCCCAGCATTTT. Its protein product is CASSDSRQGYQPQHF.

The chain joins TRBV5-1 to TRBJ2-7; the match to TRBD2 covers 12 bases. The CDR3 extends over 16 amino acids. Germline CDR1 SGHRS, CDR2 YFSETQ. V shed 4 bases and J 1 base; nucleotides not matched to a gene: 6. CDR3 sequence reads: CASSVTSGGTSYEQYF. The CDR3 coding sequence is TGCGCCAGCAGCGTGACTAGCGGGGGAACATCCTACGAGCAGTACTTC.

The rearrangement joins TRBV18 to TRBJ1-1; weak D call: TRBD1 (6 bases). Trimming pared 6 bases from V and 4 bases from J, leaving 9 bases between. Per germline, CDR1 KGHSH and CDR2 LQKENI. CDR3 length equals 12 residues. The CDR3 coding sequence is TGTGCCAGCTCCCTACAGGGCACTGAAGCTTTCTTT. Translation: CASSLQGTEAFF. The full variable domain, rest sourced from reference TRBV18 and TRBJ1-1, is NAGVMQNPRHLVRRRGQEARLRCSPMKGHSHVYWYRQLPEEGLKFMVYLQKENIIDESGMPKERFSAEFPKEGPSILRIQQVVRGDSAAYFCASSLQGTEAFFGQGTRLTVV.

The chain joins TRBV6-2 or TRBV6-3 to TRBJ2-5; TRBD1 matches 12 bases. Losses at the gene ends were 2 bases for V and 4 bases for J; bases not matched to a gene: 8. Germline CDR1 reads MNHEY; CDR2 reads SVGEGT. The CDR3 covers 17 residues. The CDR3 nucleotides are TGTGCCAGCAGTTACCACCGGGACAGGGGGCTAGGAGAGACCCAGTACTTC. Protein sequence: CASSYHRDRGLGETQYF.

The chain joins TRBV18 to TRBJ1-5; 7 bases fit TRBD1. V gave up 2 bases and J gave up 6 bases; unmatched junction bases: 4. This CDR3 is 14 amino acids long. Germline values: CDR1 KGHSH, CDR2 LQKENI. The CDR3 is CASSPDRAVQPQHF. CDR3 nucleotides: TGTGCCAGCTCACCAGACAGGGCTGTTCAGCCCCAGCATTTT.

This clone has more than one count but fewer than ten. This chain uses TRBV4-2 with TRBJ1-1; D call uncertain. V was shortened by 0 bases and J by 7 bases, with 15 bases between the two germline ends. CDR3 size: 15 residues. Germline V gene sequence: CDR1 LGHNA, CDR2 YNFKEQ. The CDR3, as DNA: TGTGCCAGCAGCCAAGATGAGTCTGGCGGCGATGAAGCTTTCTTT. It translates to CASSQDESGGDEAFF.

The chain has TRBV6-1 and TRBJ2-4; D uncertain. Per germline, CDR1 MNHNS and CDR2 SASEGT. Trimming pared 2 bases from V and 0 bases from J, leaving 8 bases between. CDR3 length: 15 amino acids. CDR3 in DNA: TGTGCCAGCAGTGAACCGTCGATAGCCAAAAACATTCAGTACTTC. Encoded protein: CASSEPSIAKNIQYF.

The chain employs TRBV5-4 and TRBJ2-2; TRBD1 matches at 7 bases. J lost 5 bases, V lost 4 bases, and 8 bases had no gene match. The CDR3 consists of 15 residues. Germline V lookup: CDR1 SGHNT, CDR2 YYREEE (reference sequence). The CDR3, as DNA: TGTGCCAGCAGCAGGGGACAGTGGGAAACCGGGGAGCTGTTTTTT. Translated: CASSRGQWETGELFF.

A word on this clone: Different DNA sequences within this sample yield the same CDR3. The rearrangement uses TRBV2 and TRBJ2-7, with D unresolved. Looked up from germline, CDR1 is SNHLY and CDR2 is FYNNEI. CDR3 length equals 11 residues. Between the trimmed V and J ends, which lost 4 bases and 4 bases, there was a span of 5 bases. CDR3 in amino acids: CASSGVYEQYF. CDR3 in DNA: TGTGCCAGCAGTGGTGTTTACGAGCAGTACTTC.

The rearrangement links TRBV28 to TRBJ1-5; TRBD1 aligns across 9 bases. The germline V gene encodes CDR1 MDHEN and CDR2 SYDVKM. V was clipped by 5 bases and J by 0 bases; unmatched bases: 11. The CDR3 is made up of 18 amino acids. CDR3 sequence reads: CASSIIGTGTVSNQPQHF. The CDR3 DNA reads TGTGCCAGCAGTATTATCGGGACAGGGACGGTTAGCAATCAGCCCCAGCATTTT.

The chain carries TRBV20-1 and TRBJ2-1; TRBD2 aligns across 10 bases. The germline CDR1 and CDR2 sequences are DFQATT and SNEGSKA (reference sequence). The CDR3 runs 11 residues. The CDR3 region has the DNA TGCAGCCCTAGCGGGAGCAATGAGCAGTTCTTC. Translating it yields CSPSGSNEQFF.

This chain connects TRBV18 to TRBJ1-1; D remains unclear. CDR1 KGHSH and CDR2 LQKENI come from the germline V gene. There are 11 residues in the CDR3. Trimming stripped 4 bases from V and 7 bases from J, with 7 bases between. CDR3 amino acids: CASSLKLEAFF. Here the CDR3 DNA reads TGTGCCAGCTCACTAAAGCTTGAAGCTTTCTTT.

The gene calls are TRBV12-3 or TRBV12-4 and TRBJ1-1; the D gene is possibly TRBD1 (5 bases). V was trimmed by 1 base and J by 8 bases, leaving 8 bases between them. CDR3 length: 12 residues. DNA of the CDR3: TGTGCCAGCAGTTTAGTAGGGGCCGAAGCTTTCTTT. Its protein product is CASSLVGAEAFF.

The chain couples TRBV21-1 to TRBJ2-7; TRBD2 is taken as the D call from the table, unchecked against the DNA. TRBV21-1 is assigned pseudogene status. This CDR3 region has 13 residues. CDR3 sequence reads: CASSKAWGDEQYF. The CDR3 DNA follows: TGTGCCAGCAGCAAAGCCTGGGGGGACGAGCAGTACTTC.

CDR3 loop: CASSRRQIQETQYF. The CDR3 DNA reads TGTGCCAGCAGCCGACGACAGATCCAAGAGACCCAGTACTTC. The chain uses TRBV5-5 and TRBJ2-5; D possibly corresponds to TRBD1 (5 bases). The CDR3 totals 14 residues. Trimming stripped 4 bases from V and 1 base from J, with 11 bases between. CDR1 and CDR2 from the germline V gene are SGHKS and YYEKEE (reference sequence).